Below are 20 T cell receptor beta chains sequenced from a single sample in a study of blood T cell repertoires in COVID-19. Data came from immunoSEQ multiplex PCR; TCRdb stores just in-frame clones and leaves some out. This table has 490,000 or so clones, roughly 88% appearing once. The sample comprised PBMCs or T cells enriched from blood (not recorded which). These receptors were taken from a woman in her forties who had recovered from COVID-19.

A few counts support this clone. J is TRBJ2-2 and V is TRBV28, with a tentative D call TRBD1 (6 bases). V lost 3 bases and J lost 3, with 14 bases in between. Germline CDR1 and CDR2: MDHEN and SYDVKM. This CDR3 contains 16 residues. The CDR3 region has the DNA TGTGCCAGCAGTTTTTTAGGACAGCAACACACCGGGGAGCTGTTTTTT. Its protein is CASSFLGQQHTGELFF.

V and J are TRBV13 and TRBJ2-7, with 9 nucleotides matching TRBD1. The V gene end was trimmed by 6 bases and the J gene end by 5 bases; junction bases not matched to a gene: 5. Germline loops: CDR1 PRHDT, CDR2 FYEKMQ (reference sequence). The CDR3 is made up of 13 amino acids. The CDR3, as DNA: TGTGCCAGCAGTACAGGGGGCATCGACGAGCAGTACTTC. Translated: CASSTGGIDEQYF.

The DNA for the CDR3 is TGTGCCAGCGGTCAGGGGGCCTTCTATGGCTACACCTTC. Its protein product is CASGQGAFYGYTF. The rearrangement links TRBV7-9 to TRBJ1-2; TRBD1 matches at 8 bases. V lost 8 bases and J lost 4; bases outside the gene matches: 6. The CDR3 is 13 amino acids. Germline CDR1 reads SEHNR; CDR2 reads FQNEAQ (reference sequence).

This chain connects TRBV12-3 or TRBV12-4 to TRBJ2-2, with D possibly being TRBD2 (6 bases). The CDR3 sequence is 12 residues long. Trimming removed 8 bases from V and 6 bases from J, with 10 bases in between. In DNA form, the CDR3 reads TGTGCCAGCCATCCGGGGGCCGGGGAGCTGTTTTTT. The encoded protein is CASHPGAGELFF.

The chain uses TRBV7-2 and TRBJ1-1; D uncertain. The length of the CDR3 is 12 residues. Trimming shortened V by 1 base and J by 7 bases, and 7 bases separated the two germline ends. Germline-derived CDR1 and CDR2 are SGHTA and FQGNSA. The CDR3, as DNA: TGTGCCAGCAGCTTAGTGGGAGTTGAAGCTTTCTTT. Its translation is CASSLVGVEAFF.

V gene TRBV18 combines with J gene TRBJ2-7, with D possibly being TRBD2 (7 bases). Germline lookup yields CDR1 KGHSH and CDR2 LQKENI. There are 17 residues in the CDR3. Trimming removed 2 bases at V and 6 bases at J, with 23 bases between. The CDR3 reads CASSPKRGGGGTGEQYF. The CDR3 DNA reads TGTGCCAGCTCACCAAAACGTGGAGGGGGGGGAACAGGCGAGCAGTACTTC.

The CDR3 sequence: CASSPRTGGTSPLHF. In DNA, the CDR3 is TGTGCCAGCAGCCCCAGGACAGGGGGTACTTCACCCCTCCACTTT. The rearrangement links TRBV9 to TRBJ1-6; 10 bases align to TRBD1. The CDR3 sequence is 15 residues long. Germline CDR1 reads SGDLS; CDR2 reads YYNGEE. V shed 4 bases and J 9 bases; nucleotides not matched to a gene: 7.

CDR3 in DNA: TGTGCCAGCAGCCAGGTAGCTCTCTCTGGAAACACCATATATTTT. Translating it yields CASSQVALSGNTIYF. The chain employs TRBV14 and TRBJ1-3; D uncertain. Per the germline V gene, CDR1 is SGHDN and CDR2 is FVKESK. Trimming shortened V by 3 bases and J by 0 bases, and 9 bases separated the two germline ends. The CDR3 is made up of 15 amino acids.

The chain carries TRBV27 and TRBJ2-5, with D tentatively TRBD2 (7 bases). Germline V CDR1 and CDR2: MNHEY, SMNVEV (reference sequence). With 6 bases removed from V and 3 bases from J, the gap between germline ends came to 17 bases. The CDR3 extends over 15 amino acids. The CDR3: CASRGGGAGEETQYF. In DNA, the CDR3 is TGTGCCAGCAGAGGGGGAGGTGCGGGGGAAGAGACCCAGTACTTC.

This clone was seen a handful of times. V gene TRBV5-1 combines with J gene TRBJ2-3; TRBD1 matches 8 bases. The J segment lost 5 bases and the V segment lost 0 bases, leaving 8 bases of the junction unmatched. CDR3 length equals 16 residues. CDR1 SGHRS and CDR2 YFSETQ come from the germline V gene. CDR3 residues: CASSLASQGARDTQYF. The CDR3 DNA reads TGCGCCAGCAGCTTGGCGTCTCAGGGGGCGAGAGATACGCAGTATTTT. The whole variable domain, filled in from reference TRBV5-1 and TRBJ2-3, reads KAGVTQTPRYLIKTRGQQVTLSCSPISGHRSVSWYQQTPGQGLQFLFEYFSETQRNKGNFPGRFSGRQFSNSRSEMNVSTLELGDSALYLCASSLASQGARDTQYFGPGTRLTVL.

V usage is TRBV6-1 and J usage is TRBJ2-7; weak D call: TRBD1 (7 bases). Germline lookup yields CDR1 MNHNS and CDR2 SASEGT. The V and J ends lost 3 bases and 3 bases respectively, with 12 bases between them. The CDR3 has 14 residues. In nucleotides, the CDR3 is TGTGCCAGCAGTGAGCCCAGGGGGGTCTACGAGCAGTACTTC. Encoded protein: CASSEPRGVYEQYF.

The chain carries TRBV24-1 and TRBJ2-5; TRBD1 matches 7 bases. This CDR3 comprises 14 residues. J gave up 6 bases and V 3 bases, and 6 bases lay outside the gene matches. Germline CDR1 and CDR2: KGHDR and SFDVKD. CDR3 residues: CATSDGRQGKTQYF. Here the CDR3 DNA reads TGTGCCACCAGTGATGGGAGACAGGGTAAGACCCAGTACTTC.

The V gene is TRBV4-1, the J gene TRBJ1-5; TRBD1 agrees at 7 bases. CDR3 length equals 15 residues. The ends lost 2 bases at V and 3 bases at J; junction bases unmatched: 4. Germline CDR1 MGHRA, CDR2 YSYEKL. The CDR3 nucleotides read TGCGCCAGCAGCCAATTCGGACAGGACAATCAGCCCCAGCATTTT. This encodes CASSQFGQDNQPQHF.

As for this clone: A read error may account for a junction end that differs from germline. The CDR3 region is CATRGTSGNGGEFF. In DNA, the CDR3 is TGTGCCACCAGAGGGACTAGCGGGAATGGAGGGGAGTTCTTC. This rearrangement joins TRBV19 to TRBJ2-7, with 13 bases that match TRBD2. The CDR3 loop spans 14 amino acids. Germline V gene data show CDR1 as LNHDA and CDR2 as SQIVND (reference sequence). The full variable domain, rest sourced from reference TRBV19 and TRBJ2-7, is DGGITQSPKYLFRKEGQNVTLSCEQNLNHDAMYWYRQDPGQGLRLIYYSQIVNDFQKGDIAEGYSVSREKKESFPLTVTSAQKNPTAFYLCATRGTSGNGGEFFGPGTRLTVT.

The V and J genes are TRBV7-9 and TRBJ1-6; possibly TRBD1 for D (5 bases). Germline V gene lookup returns CDR1 SEHNR and CDR2 FQNEAQ (reference sequence). The germline V and J ends were trimmed by 5 bases and 6 bases, with 8 bases remaining between them. This CDR3 comprises 13 residues. DNA of the CDR3: TGTGCCAGCAGCGCGACAGTTAATTCACCCCTCCACTTT. Amino acids: CASSATVNSPLHF.

V and J are TRBV7-2 and TRBJ1-6, with 7 nucleotides matching TRBD1. V lost 0 bases and J lost 7; bases outside the gene matches: 6. CDR1 and CDR2 from the germline V gene are SGHTA and FQGNSA. The CDR3 has 16 amino acids. CDR3 DNA sequence: TGTGCCAGCAGCTTAGCGCTGGGACAGCCGAATTCACCCCTCCACTTT. Protein sequence: CASSLALGQPNSPLHF.

The chain joins TRBV7-9 to TRBJ2-1; 7 bases agree with TRBD2. Germline CDR1 is SEHNR and CDR2 is FQNEAQ (reference sequence). The CDR3 has 15 residues. Trimming at V came to 5 bases and at J to 8 bases, leaving 12 bases not matched to a gene. As DNA, the CDR3 is TGTGCCAGCAGCGCGACTAGCTTCCCTGTTGATGAGCAGTTCTTC. Its translation is CASSATSFPVDEQFF.

This chain links TRBV27 with TRBJ1-5; 8 bases match TRBD1. Germline V CDR1 and CDR2: MNHEY, SMNVEV (reference sequence). V lost 8 bases to trimming and J lost 3 bases; unmatched junction nucleotides: 9. The CDR3 extends over 15 amino acids. Written as DNA, the CDR3 is TGTGCCAGCGGATCCGGGACAGGCGTCAATCAGCCCCAGCATTTT. Translated: CASGSGTGVNQPQHF.

This clone was detected only once. The chain is built from TRBV19 and TRBJ1-1; D is undetermined. CDR1 is LNHDA, CDR2 SQIVND, per germline (reference sequence). The CDR3 is made up of 11 amino acids. Trimming took 5 bases from V and 8 from J, leaving 9 bases between them. The CDR3 nucleotides read TGTGCCAGTAGTTGGAACGGGGAAGCTTTCTTT. Translating gives CASSWNGEAFF. Complete variable domain (other parts from reference TRBV19 and TRBJ1-1): DGGITQSPKYLFRKEGQNVTLSCEQNLNHDAMYWYRQDPGQGLRLIYYSQIVNDFQKGDIAEGYSVSREKKESFPLTVTSAQKNPTAFYLCASSWNGEAFFGQGTRLTVV.

J is TRBJ2-5 and V is TRBV12-5, with D perhaps matching TRBD1 (5 bases). CDR1 is LGHNT and CDR2 is FRNRAP in the germline V gene. Between the trimmed V and J ends, which lost 3 bases and 12 bases, there was a span of 17 bases. CDR3 length: 13 amino acids. CDR3 bases: TGTGCTAGTGGTTTCTGTGACAGAAAAAGTAAGTACTTC. Its protein is CASGFCDRKSKYF.